This T cell receptor (beta chain) was captured in a study of graft-versus-host responses after intestinal transplantation. For the study at large: Recipients were all induced with anti-thymocyte globulin, then given tacrolimus and steroids for about 3 years. General study findings and limits: Early post-transplant falls in HvG clones accompanied the peak levels of circulating GvH clones. Graft-donor T cell macrochimerism in patients accompanied high graft-versus-host to host-versus-graft clonal ratios in allografts.

Germline loops: CDR1 MNHNY, CDR2 SVGAGI (reference sequence). The CDR3 is made up of 15 amino acids. V was cut by 0 bases and J by 0 bases, with 3 bases left in between. On this clone: The antigen is unknown.

Using immunoSEQ multiplex PCR, the repertoire was profiled, and TCRdb retains in-frame clones only, with some absent. Among over 90,000 clones listed, 90% to 95% were seen once. Specimen: unstimulated CD4+ T cells sorted from spleen or lymph node cells, collected before transplant. The J gene is TRBJ2-6, the V gene TRBV6-6, with D unresolved. This receptor was taken from a human donor who was the organ donor for an intestinal transplant. The CDR3 DNA reads as TGTGCCAGCAGTTACTCGAGCTCTGGGGCCAACGTCCTGACTTTC. Amino acid sequence: CASSYSSSGANVLTF.